This T cell receptor (beta chain) was profiled in a study of blood T cell repertoires in COVID-19. Overall study: Acute and convalescent COVID-19 specimens originated in the United States, Italy and Spain. PBMCs, B-cell-depleted T cells, or T cells provided the cDNA or gDNA that made up the material.

Per the authors' pipeline: Reference gene primer amplification gave estimated nucleated cell counts. Only in-frame clones appear in the TCRdb table, and some are missing; sequencing was by immunoSEQ multiplex PCR. V, J and clone size were drawn from that table, and D and trimming were deduced from the DNA. The table lists under 300,000 clones, around 85% of them singletons. The CDR3 is 15 residues long. V shed 4 bases, J shed 7 bases, and the junction held 6 bases outside the gene matches. CDR1 is SGHVS and CDR2 is FQNEAQ in the germline V gene. This clonotype originated in a woman in her 70s with acute or convalescent COVID-19. What was sequenced was peripheral blood. The chain employs TRBV7-8 and TRBJ2-7; 14 bases align to TRBD2. CDR3 protein: CASSYRLAGGREQYF. In nucleotides, the CDR3 is TGTGCCAGCAGCTACCGACTAGCGGGGGGGCGGGAGCAGTACTTC.